This T cell receptor beta chain was retrieved from a study of shared clonotypes between healthy human individuals (TCRdb year 2020). General notes on the study: A few men and a couple of women, aged 18 to 49 years, made up the cohort. For each donor, CD4 naive and CD4 memory were each run on three plates, CD8 naive on two plates, and CD8 memory on one plate. To estimate repertoire size and how much clonotypes are shared between individuals, the study performed deep sequencing of blood TCR repertoires from five healthy adults. To increase sequencing depth and limit assay-specific biases, TCR repertoire library preparation and sequencing were carried out by different laboratories using diverse techniques. Between about 0.85 and 8.9 billion PBMCs per donor were obtained by leukapheresis. Study-wide findings and limitations: Because the study included a small number of donors, the genetic and exposure-history diversity represented was limited. Compared with non-shared clonotypes, the clonotypes found in all four sorted-subset donors had higher generation probabilities. Even with the large sequencing depth, rarefaction of the sorted-subset datasets indicated that sequencing was incomplete. Larger estimated clonotype richness was generally found for naive subsets than for memory subsets. Only blood was sampled, and tissue TCR repertoires likely differ from those in blood. Pairwise subsampling indicated that sequencing depth was expected to affect the degree of clonotype sharing among donors. When several donors were compared, the shared fraction of clonotypes was about 5.2% for naive CD4, roughly 3.4% for naive CD8, roughly 2.5% for memory CD4, and less than 0.45% for memory CD8.

Looking up the germline V gene (reference sequence) yields CDR1 SEHNR and CDR2 FQNEAQ. Trimming accounts for 1 base at V and 6 bases at J, while the number of junction bases matched to no gene is 8. The CDR3 starts with the cysteine, ends with the phenylalanine, and has 17 residues. Only CDR3 DNA remains: 51 bases, in frame from the first base. This clone was seen a single time. This receptor's antigen is unknown. Base qualities were left out, and no much larger clone turns up one base away. TCR CDR3 regions were amplified from genomic DNA by multiplex PCR using the deep immunoSEQ assay. Extracted genomic DNA from each cell subset was distributed evenly across all wells of several immunoSEQ 96-well plates, and each plate was treated as a replicate. For sorted subsets, about 200 ng genomic DNA, equal to 25,000 to 35,000 T cell genomes, was loaded into each replicate PCR. The purified libraries were quantified using a Qubit 3.0 fluorometer, sized with a Bioanalyzer 2100, and then quantified again using the KAPA Library Quantification kit. Every immunoSEQ 96-well plate was sequenced on a dedicated single-read 150-cycle Illumina NextSeq 550 flow cell. Per the authors' processing: Because only junctional sequences without quality scores were contained in the immunoSEQ output, filtering matching that applied to full-length reads could not be performed. Sequences were annotated with PyIR, a Python wrapper for IgBLAST v1.9, using IMGT germline references to assign V/J genes and CDR3. Reads with weak V/J assignments (E-value above 1e-6), missing CDR3, stop codons, out-of-frame junctions, or ambiguous translated residues were removed. V3J clonotypes were defined as sequences sharing the same inferred V gene, J gene, and CDR3 amino acid sequence. The percentage overlap between two repertoires was calculated by dividing the number of shared unique clonotypes by the size of the smaller repertoire. Three approaches were used to assess repertoire richness: RTK rarefaction, the Chao1 estimator, and Recon v2.1 estimates of unobserved clonotypes. For all TCRbeta clonotypes obtained by the gDNA method from four donors, generation probabilities were computed with OLGA. TCRdb retrieved this table from immuneACCESS and kept in-frame rearrangements only. Not all clones are present; in checked studies, unresolved V genes account for under half, and no reason is known for the remainder. The V and J calls and clone size were taken over from that table, and D and trimming were inferred from the DNA. The sample data list some 2,500,000 clones, and roughly 93% of these were observed just once. The ten largest account for about 0.38% of the sample.

Healthy HIV-negative adults with no recently reported acute infections or vaccinations were included as donors. All donors were Caucasian adults living in Nashville, Tennessee, USA. CD4+ T cells were enriched through magnetic negative selection, after which naive cells were positively selected on CD45RA and the remaining negative fraction served as the memory subset. Blood was collected by leukapheresis, and PBMCs were isolated by Ficoll-Histopaque density gradient centrifugation and then cryopreserved in liquid nitrogen vapor phase. Purity and quantity of every magnetically sorted T cell population were checked by analytical flow cytometry. Genomic DNA was isolated from each sorted fraction and quantified by UV absorbance on a Nanodrop 2000c.

Sequenced material: naive CD4+ T cells from PBMCs. The cell subset or site label of this sample denotes: CD45RA+ positively selected. The receptor was derived from a man between 18 and 29 years old in good health. Some clones in this sample may be carry-over from other donors' samples. The chain is assembled from TRBV7-9 and TRBJ2-1, with TRBD2 matching 11 junction bases. In nucleotide form, the sequence is TGTGCCAGCAGCTTAGGGGTTAGCGGGAGGGCCGCCAATGAGCAGTTCTTC. This sequence encodes CASSLGVSGRAANEQFF.